A selection of T cell receptor beta chains follows, all from one sample in a study of T-cell reconstitution after alpha-beta-depleted transplantation in children. A single record per CDR3 protein comes from TCRdb applying MiXCR to the PCR reads. The sample lists 7,500 to 9,500 distinct CDR3 sequences, approximately 12% occurring once. The sequences come from PBMCs, mostly from graft donor cells, collected 60 days after TCRalphabeta/CD19-depleted stem cell transplant. The receptors were gathered from a patient aged 2-10 years who had a stem cell transplant for inherited bone marrow failure, so the T cells may come from the graft donor. Each CDR3 is given with its conserved first and last residue.

V gene	CDR3 protein
TRBV13	CASSWVMAWDTEAFF
TRBV6-5	CASSYSLRGTGHYNEQFF
TRBV20-1	CSAESSGRAWYNEQFF
TRBV6-2/TRBV6-3	CASSDFQGISYEQYF
TRBV7-9	CASSLTQDGNTEAFF
TRBV4-2	CAMSLRRLGYTF
TRBV20-1	CSASMTGGDWETQYF
TRBV11-2	CASSPGLINEQFF
TRBV12-3/TRBV12-4	CASSRQLQETQYF
TRBV4-2	CASSQDREPGGHSGANVLTF
TRBV7-9	CASSPPRFTKVNEQFF
TRBV6-1	CASSGSGSRQPQHF
TRBV4-3	CASSQDLGTGFVNEQFF
TRBV20-1	CSARMGLSSYEQYF
TRBV7-2	CASSRDRGEKLFF
TRBV29-1	CSVMGQSNQPQHF
TRBV4-1	CASSHEWLVWKGDQPQHF
TRBV12-3/TRBV12-4	CASSFPEVDGMNTEAFF
TRBV29-1	CSAATSTDTQYF
TRBV29-1	CSVEDRGLSYEQYF
TRBV5-6	CASSLASAGALGTQYF
TRBV6-1	CASSEPGQGHQPQHF